Each of the 12 T cell receptor beta chains below was sequenced from the same sample in a study of T-cell reconstitution after alpha-beta-depleted transplantation in children. Researchers prepared the TCRbeta library using unique molecular identifiers, the study reports. TCRdb used MiXCR to reprocess the PCR reads, holding one entry per CDR3 protein. The repertoire has a few hundred thousand distinct CDR3 sequences, more than 10% of them found once; the top ten carry approximately 4.3%. Sequenced here: PBMCs, sampled from the stem cell graft. These receptors were collected from a human donor who donated a stem cell graft to a child with Fanconi anemia.

This clonotype was counted many times. CDR3 coding DNA: TGCGCCAGCAGTATGACGGTAAAAGAGACCCAGTACTTC. It encodes CASSMTVKETQYF. V is TRBV10-2 and J is TRBJ2-5, with D hard to call. Trimming removed 5 bases from V and 3 bases from J, with 10 bases in between. The germline V gene encodes CDR1 WSHSY and CDR2 SAAADI. This CDR3 has 13 amino acids.

V gene TRBV20-1 combines with J gene TRBJ1-6; D not certain. V was pared by 4 bases and J by 7 bases, with 14 bases between. The CDR3 runs to 14 residues. Germline assignment: CDR1 DFQATT and CDR2 SNEGSKA (reference sequence). The CDR3 nucleotides are TGCAGTGCTAACCTCGGACTGGGGAATTCACCCCTCCACTTT. It specifies CSANLGLGNSPLHF.

This clonotype has more than one count but fewer than ten. This chain uses TRBV29-1 with TRBJ1-2; D is unresolved. Germline-derived CDR1 and CDR2 are SQVTM and ANQGSEA. Trimming stripped 7 bases from V and 8 bases from J, with 17 bases between. The length of the CDR3 is 12 residues. The CDR3 is CSARTRAWGYTF. Written as DNA, the CDR3 is TGCAGCGCAAGAACGCGAGCCTGGGGCTACACCTTC.

This clonotype was seen a few times. The V and J genes are TRBV6-2 or TRBV6-3 and TRBJ2-7; D is perhaps TRBD2 (6 bases). Trimming removed 4 bases from V and 3 bases from J, with 13 bases in between. Germline V gene sequence: CDR1 MNHEY, CDR2 SVGEGT. This CDR3 has 14 amino acids. CDR3 protein: CASSSVGGSYEQYF. CDR3 in DNA: TGTGCCAGCAGTTCCGTAGGAGGGAGCTACGAGCAGTACTTC.

This chain connects TRBV4-2 to TRBJ1-1; 7 bases are a match to TRBD1. The CDR3 spans 14 residues. Germline values: CDR1 LGHNA, CDR2 YNFKEQ. Germline trimming cut 4 bases from V and 6 bases from J; bases unmatched to any gene: 8. CDR3 loop: CASSLGDRDAEAFF. DNA of the CDR3: TGTGCCAGCAGCCTTGGAGACAGGGACGCTGAAGCTTTCTTT.

This clonotype was seen more than once but under ten times. The chain has TRBV29-1 and TRBJ2-5; D unclear. V lost 6 bases to trimming and J lost 5 bases, with 10 bases between them. The CDR3 is 11 residues long. Germline V CDR1 and CDR2: SQVTM, ANQGSEA. CDR3 sequence reads: CSVEDGETQYF. The CDR3 region has the DNA TGCAGCGTCGAGGACGGGGAGACCCAGTACTTC.

This clonotype was seen ten or more times. The chain uses TRBV7-8 and TRBJ2-1, with 13 nucleotides matching TRBD2. The CDR3 spans 17 residues. Germline V gene sequence: CDR1 SGHVS, CDR2 FQNEAQ. Germline trimming cut 3 bases from V and 7 bases from J; bases unmatched to any gene: 9. CDR3 bases: TGTGCCAGCAGCTTTGGACTAGCGGGGGAAGGGAGGAATGAGCAGTTCTTC. It is translated as CASSFGLAGEGRNEQFF.

The chain joins TRBV27 to TRBJ1-5; TRBD1 matches 9 bases. Germline V gene sequence: CDR1 MNHEY, CDR2 SMNVEV (reference sequence). The CDR3 totals 13 residues. Trimming removed 10 bases from V and 7 bases from J; junction bases left unmatched: 8. This chain's CDR3 is CATGTGPDQPQHF. The CDR3 DNA reads TGTGCCACCGGGACAGGGCCAGACCAGCCCCAGCATTTT.

This clonotype was detected a few times. The chain carries TRBV5-1 and TRBJ2-5; tentatively, D is TRBD1 (5 bases). This CDR3 is 13 amino acids long. V dropped 2 bases and J dropped 2 bases, with 7 bases sitting between them. CDR1 and CDR2 from the germline V gene are SGHRS and YFSETQ. CDR3 sequence reads: CASSFPGQETQYF. The CDR3 nucleotides are TGCGCCAGCAGCTTCCCAGGGCAAGAGACCCAGTACTTC.

In this sample, this clonotype turned up a few times. V usage is TRBV12-3 or TRBV12-4 and J usage is TRBJ1-5; tentatively, D is TRBD1 (6 bases). The CDR3 loop spans 13 amino acids. Trimming took off 4 bases at V and 5 bases at J, with 9 bases between the two ends. The CDR3, as DNA: TGTGCCAGCAGTTGGGGGGCGGATCAGCCCCAGCATTTT. Amino acids: CASSWGADQPQHF.

This clonotype appeared a few times. This chain uses TRBV15 with TRBJ1-2; D remains ambiguous. V lost 0 bases and J 5 bases, leaving 7 bases between the germline ends. Germline V CDR1 and CDR2: LNHNV, YYDKDF (reference sequence). This CDR3 has 13 residues. The CDR3 DNA is TGTGCCACCAGCAGAGATCGGGCGTATGGCTACACCTTC. The encoded protein is CATSRDRAYGYTF.

J is TRBJ2-1 and V is TRBV7-9; 11 bases agree with TRBD2. The trim removed 3 bases at V and 1 base at J, leaving 5 bases unmatched. Germline assignment: CDR1 SEHNR and CDR2 FQNEAQ (reference sequence). The CDR3 is 17 amino acids. DNA of the CDR3: TGTGCCAGCAGCTTCTCACTAGCGGGGGAGTCCTACAATGAGCAGTTCTTC. Translation: CASSFSLAGESYNEQFF.